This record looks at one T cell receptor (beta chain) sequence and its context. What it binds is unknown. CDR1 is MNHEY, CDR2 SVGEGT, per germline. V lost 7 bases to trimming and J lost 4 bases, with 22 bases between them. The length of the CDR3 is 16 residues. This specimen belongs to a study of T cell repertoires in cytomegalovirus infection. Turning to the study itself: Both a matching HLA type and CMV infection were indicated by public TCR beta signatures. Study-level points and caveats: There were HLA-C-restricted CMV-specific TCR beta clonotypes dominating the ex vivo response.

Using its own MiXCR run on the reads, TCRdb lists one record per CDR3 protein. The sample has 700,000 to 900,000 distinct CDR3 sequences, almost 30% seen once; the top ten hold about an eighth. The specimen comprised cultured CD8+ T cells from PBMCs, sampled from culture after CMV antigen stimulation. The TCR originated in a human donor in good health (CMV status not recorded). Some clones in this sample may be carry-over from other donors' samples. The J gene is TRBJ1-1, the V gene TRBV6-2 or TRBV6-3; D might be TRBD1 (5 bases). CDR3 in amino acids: CASTLRVGGWGTEAFF. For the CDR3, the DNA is TGTGCCAGCACCTTACGGGTTGGGGGTTGGGGCACTGAAGCTTTCTTT.